This T cell receptor beta chain was found in a study of shared clonotypes between healthy human individuals. Study-level points and caveats: It was observed that about 5% of naive CD4 clonotypes were shared across a handful of donors. Sampling involved blood alone; tissue repertoires likely differ. Relative to their counterparts shared across all four donors, non-shared clonotypes exhibited diminished generation probabilities.

The data were produced by immunoSEQ multiplex PCR, yet TCRdb's version contains in-frame clones alone and is incomplete. The table lists approximately 1.5 million clones, around 98% of them singletons. The CDR3 totals 14 residues. CDR1 and CDR2 (germline): MNHNY, SVGAGI (reference sequence). V was pared by 2 bases and J by 6 bases, with 13 bases between. As to this clone: Its cognate antigen is unknown.

Every donor, a Caucasian adult, lived in Nashville, Tennessee. Sequenced: naive CD4+ T cells sorted from blood. The subset: CD45RA+ positively selected. This clonotype was sampled from a young man in good health. The chain joins TRBV6-6 to TRBJ1-1, with D possibly being TRBD1 (5 bases). This chain's CDR3 is CASSYRAGRAEAFF. As DNA, the CDR3 is TGTGCCAGCAGTTACCGGGCAGGGAGGGCTGAAGCTTTCTTT.